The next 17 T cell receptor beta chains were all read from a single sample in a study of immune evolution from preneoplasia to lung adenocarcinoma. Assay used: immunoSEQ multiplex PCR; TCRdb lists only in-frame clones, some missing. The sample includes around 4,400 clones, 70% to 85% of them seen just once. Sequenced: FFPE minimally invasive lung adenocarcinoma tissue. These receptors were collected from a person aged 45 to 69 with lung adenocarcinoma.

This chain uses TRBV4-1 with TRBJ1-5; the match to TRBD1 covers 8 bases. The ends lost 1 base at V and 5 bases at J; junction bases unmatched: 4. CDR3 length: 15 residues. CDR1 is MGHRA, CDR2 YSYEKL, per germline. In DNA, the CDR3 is TGCGCCAGCAGCCAAGGGACAGGGTTGGATCAGCCCCAGCATTTT. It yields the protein CASSQGTGLDQPQHF.

The CDR3 DNA reads TGTGCCAGCACCCCGGGACTGCCCTACAATGAGCAGTTCTTC. Its translation: CASTPGLPYNEQFF. The chain couples TRBV14 to TRBJ2-1; a weak D match, TRBD2 (6 bases). Germline lookup yields CDR1 SGHDN and CDR2 FVKESK. There are 14 residues in the CDR3. V was pared by 7 bases and J by 2 bases, with 12 bases between.

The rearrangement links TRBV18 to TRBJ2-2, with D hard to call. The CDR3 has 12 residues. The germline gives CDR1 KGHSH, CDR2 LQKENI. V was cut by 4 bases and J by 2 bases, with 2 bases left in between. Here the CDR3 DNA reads TGTGCCAGCTCACTCAACACCGGGGAGCTGTTTTTT. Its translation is CASSLNTGELFF.

CDR3 protein: CASSPSTSYEQYF. Here the CDR3 DNA reads TGTGCCAGCAGTCCTAGTACCTCCTACGAGCAGTACTTC. V gene TRBV6-5 combines with J gene TRBJ2-7; D is uncertain. The CDR3 contains 13 residues. In germline, CDR1 is MNHEY, CDR2 SVGAGI. Deletions cut 5 bases from V and 0 bases from J, with 8 bases between.

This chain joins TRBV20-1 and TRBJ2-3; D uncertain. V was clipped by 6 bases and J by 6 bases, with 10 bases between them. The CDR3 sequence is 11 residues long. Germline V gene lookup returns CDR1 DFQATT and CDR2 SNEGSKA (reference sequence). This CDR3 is CSAIRLDTQYF. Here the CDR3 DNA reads TGCAGTGCCATCAGACTCGATACGCAGTATTTT.

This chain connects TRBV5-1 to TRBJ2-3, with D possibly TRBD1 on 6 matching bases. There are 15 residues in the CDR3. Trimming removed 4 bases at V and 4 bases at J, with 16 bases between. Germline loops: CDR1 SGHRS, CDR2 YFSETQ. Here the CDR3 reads CASSGTGTTADTQYF. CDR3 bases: TGCGCCAGCAGCGGAACCGGGACAACTGCAGATACGCAGTATTTT.

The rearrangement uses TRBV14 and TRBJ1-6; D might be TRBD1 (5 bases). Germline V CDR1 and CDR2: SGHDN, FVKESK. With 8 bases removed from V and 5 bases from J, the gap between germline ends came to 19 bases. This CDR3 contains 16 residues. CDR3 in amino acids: CASLGGSDSDNSPLHF. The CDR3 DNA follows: TGTGCCAGCCTAGGTGGTAGTGACAGTGATAATTCACCCCTCCACTTT.

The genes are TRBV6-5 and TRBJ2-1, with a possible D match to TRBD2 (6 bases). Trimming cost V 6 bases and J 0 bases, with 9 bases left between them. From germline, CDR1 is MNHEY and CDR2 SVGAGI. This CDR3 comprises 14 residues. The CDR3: CASRFGSSYNEQFF. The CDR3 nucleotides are TGTGCCAGCAGATTCGGGAGCTCCTACAATGAGCAGTTCTTC.

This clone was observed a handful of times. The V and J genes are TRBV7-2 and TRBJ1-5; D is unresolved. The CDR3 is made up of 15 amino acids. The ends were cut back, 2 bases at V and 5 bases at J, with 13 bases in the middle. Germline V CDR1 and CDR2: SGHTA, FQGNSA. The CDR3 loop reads CASSLLVGEDQPQHF. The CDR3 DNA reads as TGTGCCAGCAGCTTACTGGTCGGGGAAGATCAGCCCCAGCATTTT.

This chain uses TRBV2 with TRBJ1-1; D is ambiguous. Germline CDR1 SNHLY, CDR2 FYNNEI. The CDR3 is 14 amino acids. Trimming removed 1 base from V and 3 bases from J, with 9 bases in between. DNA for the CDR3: TGTGCCAGCAGTGAAGACCGAAGGGACACTGAAGCTTTCTTT. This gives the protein CASSEDRRDTEAFF.

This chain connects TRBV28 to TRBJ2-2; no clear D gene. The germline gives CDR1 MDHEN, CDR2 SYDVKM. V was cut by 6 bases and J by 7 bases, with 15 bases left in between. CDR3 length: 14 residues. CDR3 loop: CASSPANSYGELFF. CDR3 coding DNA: TGTGCCAGCAGCCCCGCAAATTCCTACGGGGAGCTGTTTTTT.

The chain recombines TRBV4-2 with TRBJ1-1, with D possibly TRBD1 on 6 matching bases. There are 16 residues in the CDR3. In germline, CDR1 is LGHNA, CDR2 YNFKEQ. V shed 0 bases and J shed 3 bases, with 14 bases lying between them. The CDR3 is CASSQDGGGADTEAFF. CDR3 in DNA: TGTGCCAGCAGCCAAGATGGAGGGGGTGCTGACACTGAAGCTTTCTTT.

The CDR3 DNA is TGTGCCAGCAGCCCTTACGTGAGGGCTAACTATGGCTACACCTTC. It encodes CASSPYVRANYGYTF. The genes are TRBV7-8 and TRBJ1-2; D not resolved. CDR3 length equals 15 residues. Trimming shortened V by 5 bases and J by 0 bases, and 13 bases separated the two germline ends. CDR1 is SGHVS, CDR2 FQNEAQ, per germline.

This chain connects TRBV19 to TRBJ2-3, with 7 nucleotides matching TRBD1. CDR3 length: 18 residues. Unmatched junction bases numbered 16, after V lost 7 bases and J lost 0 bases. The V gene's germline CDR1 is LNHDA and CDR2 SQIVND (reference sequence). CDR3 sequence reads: CASTSPNPGQTSTDTQYF. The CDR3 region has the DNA TGTGCCAGTACCTCCCCTAACCCGGGACAGACAAGCACAGATACGCAGTATTTT.

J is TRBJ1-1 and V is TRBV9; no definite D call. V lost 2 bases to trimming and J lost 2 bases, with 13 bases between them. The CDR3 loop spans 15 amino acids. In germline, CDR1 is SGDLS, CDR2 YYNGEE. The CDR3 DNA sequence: TGTGCCAGCAGCGTCGCGGGGAGTGGAAACACTGAAGCTTTCTTT. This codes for CASSVAGSGNTEAFF.

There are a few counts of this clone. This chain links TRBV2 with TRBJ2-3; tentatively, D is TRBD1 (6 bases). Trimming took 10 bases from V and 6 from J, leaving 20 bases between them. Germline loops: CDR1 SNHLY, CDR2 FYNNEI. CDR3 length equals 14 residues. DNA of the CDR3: TGTGCCACCGGTGGGGTCCTCCAGGGGGATACGCAGTATTTT. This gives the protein CATGGVLQGDTQYF.

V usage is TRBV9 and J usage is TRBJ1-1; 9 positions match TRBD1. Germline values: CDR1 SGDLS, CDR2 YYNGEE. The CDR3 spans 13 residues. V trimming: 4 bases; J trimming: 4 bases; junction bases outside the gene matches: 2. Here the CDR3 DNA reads TGTGCCAGCAGCTCGACAGGGGGCACTGAAGCTTTCTTT. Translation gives CASSSTGGTEAFF.